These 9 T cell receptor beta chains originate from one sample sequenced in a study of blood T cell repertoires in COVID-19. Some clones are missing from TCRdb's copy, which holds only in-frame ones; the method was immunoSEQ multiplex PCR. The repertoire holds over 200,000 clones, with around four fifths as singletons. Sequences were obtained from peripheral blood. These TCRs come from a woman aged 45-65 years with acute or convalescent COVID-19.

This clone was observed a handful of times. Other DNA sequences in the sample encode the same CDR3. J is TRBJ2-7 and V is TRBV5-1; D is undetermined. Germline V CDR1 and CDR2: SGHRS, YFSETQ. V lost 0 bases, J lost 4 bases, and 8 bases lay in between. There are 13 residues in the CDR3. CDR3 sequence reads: CASSLGGLYEQYF. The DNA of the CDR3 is TGCGCCAGCAGCTTGGGTGGGCTGTACGAGCAGTACTTC.

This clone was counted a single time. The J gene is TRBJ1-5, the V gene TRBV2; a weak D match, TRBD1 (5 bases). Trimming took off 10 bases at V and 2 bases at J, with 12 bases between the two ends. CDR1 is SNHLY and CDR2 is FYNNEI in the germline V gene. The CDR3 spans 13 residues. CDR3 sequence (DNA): TGTGCCACCAGGTGGGGGGGCAATCAGCCCCAGCATTTT. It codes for CATRWGGNQPQHF.

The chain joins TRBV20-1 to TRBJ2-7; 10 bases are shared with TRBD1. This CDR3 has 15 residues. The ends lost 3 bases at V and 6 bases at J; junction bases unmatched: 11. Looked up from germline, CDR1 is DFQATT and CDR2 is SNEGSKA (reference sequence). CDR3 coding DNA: TGCAGTGCTAGTTCCGGGACAGGGGCTTCGGGCGAGCAGTACTTC. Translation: CSASSGTGASGEQYF.

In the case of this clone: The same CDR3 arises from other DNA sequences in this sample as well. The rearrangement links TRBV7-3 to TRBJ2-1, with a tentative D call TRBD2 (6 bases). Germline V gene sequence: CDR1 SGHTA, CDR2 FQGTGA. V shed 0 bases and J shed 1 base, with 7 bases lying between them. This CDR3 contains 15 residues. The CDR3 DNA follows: TGTGCCAGCAGCTTAACGCGGGATTCCTACAATGAGCAGTTCTTC. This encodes CASSLTRDSYNEQFF.

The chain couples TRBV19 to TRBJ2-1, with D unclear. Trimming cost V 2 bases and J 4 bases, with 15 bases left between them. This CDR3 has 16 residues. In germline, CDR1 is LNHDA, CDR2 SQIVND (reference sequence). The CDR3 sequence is CASSIRSSPRYNEQFF. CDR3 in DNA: TGTGCCAGTAGTATAAGGAGCAGCCCCCGATACAATGAGCAGTTCTTC.

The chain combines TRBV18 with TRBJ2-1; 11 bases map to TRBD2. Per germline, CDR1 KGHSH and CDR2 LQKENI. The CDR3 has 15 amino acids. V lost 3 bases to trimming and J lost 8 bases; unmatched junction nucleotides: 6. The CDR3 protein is CASSPTSGRLDEQFF. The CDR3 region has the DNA TGTGCCAGCTCACCCACTAGCGGGAGATTAGATGAGCAGTTCTTC.

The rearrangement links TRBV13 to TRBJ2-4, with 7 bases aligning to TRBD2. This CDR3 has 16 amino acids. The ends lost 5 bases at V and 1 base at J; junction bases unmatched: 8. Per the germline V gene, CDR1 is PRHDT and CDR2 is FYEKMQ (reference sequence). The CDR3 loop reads CASSLTGGGAKNIQYF. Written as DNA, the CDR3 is TGTGCCAGCAGCCTCACGGGGGGAGGGGCCAAAAACATTCAGTACTTC. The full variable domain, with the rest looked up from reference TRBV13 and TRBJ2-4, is AAGVIQSPRHLIKEKRETATLKCYPIPRHDTVYWYQQGPGQDPQFLISFYEKMQSDKGSIPDRFSAQQFSDYHSELNMSSLELGDSALYFCASSLTGGGAKNIQYFGAGTRLSVL.

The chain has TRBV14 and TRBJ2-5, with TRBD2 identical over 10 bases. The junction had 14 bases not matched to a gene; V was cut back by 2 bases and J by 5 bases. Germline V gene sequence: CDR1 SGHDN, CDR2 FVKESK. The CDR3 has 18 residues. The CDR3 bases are TGTGCCAGCAGCCAACCCTTCGGGCTAGCGGGAGAGCTGGAGACCCAGTACTTC. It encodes CASSQPFGLAGELETQYF.

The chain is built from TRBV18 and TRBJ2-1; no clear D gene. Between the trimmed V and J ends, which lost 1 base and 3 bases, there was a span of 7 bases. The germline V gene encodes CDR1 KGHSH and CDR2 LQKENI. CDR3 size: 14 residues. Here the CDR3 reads CASSPQPGYNEQFF. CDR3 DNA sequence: TGTGCCAGCTCACCACAGCCGGGCTACAATGAGCAGTTCTTC. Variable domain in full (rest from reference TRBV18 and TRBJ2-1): NAGVMQNPRHLVRRRGQEARLRCSPMKGHSHVYWYRQLPEEGLKFMVYLQKENIIDESGMPKERFSAEFPKEGPSILRIQQVVRGDSAAYFCASSPQPGYNEQFFGPGTRLTVL.